This T cell receptor beta chain was captured by sequencing in a study of cytotoxic CD8 clonotypes in ibrutinib-treated CLL. Across the study: Each sample contained, on average, approximately 230,000 productive templates and 80,000 to 95,000 productive rearrangements. Points from the study as a whole: The study found clonality rose at ibrutinib response, then fell toward baseline at progression.

Data came from immunoSEQ multiplex PCR; TCRdb stores just in-frame clones and leaves some out. The data hold approximately 16,000 clones, with 55% to 70% observed a single time. This clone is medium-sized by share. Antigen: not known. The identical CDR3 is also encoded by other nucleotide sequences in the sample. The CDR3 sequence is 11 residues long. Per germline, CDR1 LNHDA and CDR2 SQIVND (reference sequence). V was clipped by 6 bases and J by 1 base, with 3 bases between them. The receptor was isolated from a human donor with chronic lymphocytic leukemia. The V call is TRBV19, the J call TRBJ1-2; D ambiguous. This specimen consisted of PBMCs, obtained before ibrutinib treatment. The CDR3 bases are TGTGCCAGTAGCTTTAACTATGGCTACACCTTC. Residues: CASSFNYGYTF.